The 15 T cell receptor beta chains reported below all come from one sample, sequenced in a study of T-cell reconstitution after alpha-beta-depleted transplantation in children (dated by TCRdb to about 2016). This specimen's treatment or condition label, per the study, means: allogeneic hematopoietic cell transplantation with graft depleted of TCRalphabeta T cells and CD19 B cells. Libraries came from PCR. Reads for this sample came from an Illumina HiSeq 2500. Molecular barcoding was employed in the preparation of TCR libraries, with unique molecular identifiers being used to normalize TCRbeta repertoire quantification. TCRdb's own reprocessing of the public reads used fastp at Q25 and MiXCR and kept productive beta chains. All rows with the same CDR3 protein become a single entry with the most common DNA and genes. The sample table contains roughly 670,000 distinct CDR3 sequences; only one count was recorded for around 13% of them. The ten largest make up about 0.77% of the sample.

The sample here was PBMCs, taken before TCRalphabeta/CD19-depleted stem cell transplant. The receptors originated from a girl aged 2 to 9 with congenital amegakaryocytic thrombocytopenia, due to receive a stem cell transplant.

A few counts support this clonotype. The chain employs TRBV6-6 and TRBJ2-7; 8 bases are a match to TRBD1. The V gene end was trimmed by 8 bases and the J gene end by 4 bases; junction bases not matched to a gene: 7. CDR3 size: 13 residues. Looked up from germline, CDR1 is MNHNY and CDR2 is SVGAGI (reference sequence). The CDR3 reads CASGQGGMYEQYF. The CDR3 nucleotides read TGTGCCAGCGGACAGGGTGGCATGTACGAGCAGTACTTC.

The CDR3 spells CATSLAASGYNEQFF. The DNA of the CDR3 is TGTGCCACCTCTCTAGCGGCCAGTGGCTACAATGAGCAGTTCTTC. The gene calls are TRBV3-1 and TRBJ2-1, with 7 bases identical to TRBD2. J gave up 3 bases and V 10 bases, and 12 bases lay outside the gene matches. The CDR3 extends over 15 amino acids. In germline, CDR1 is LGHDT, CDR2 YNNKEL (reference sequence).

This clonotype came up a few times. This rearrangement joins TRBV12-3 or TRBV12-4 to TRBJ2-5, with 9 bases lining up with TRBD1. The CDR3 consists of 16 residues. V shed 6 bases, J shed 5 bases, and the junction held 13 bases outside the gene matches. The CDR3 sequence is CASRRSWDRVHETQYF. CDR3 DNA: TGTGCCAGCAGGAGGTCGTGGGACAGGGTCCACGAGACCCAGTACTTC.

This clonotype has just a few counts. The rearrangement links TRBV5-1 to TRBJ2-2; 9 nucleotides line up with TRBD2. CDR1 and CDR2 from the germline V gene are SGHRS and YFSETQ. With V trimmed by 0 bases and J by 7 bases, 13 bases remained unmatched. The CDR3 is 18 amino acids. The DNA for the CDR3 is TGCGCCAGCAGCTTGGCCCTAGCGGGGCTAGTCGCTGACGGGGAGCTGTTTTTT. Translation gives CASSLALAGLVADGELFF.

In its sample, this clonotype was seen once. V and J are TRBV6-2 or TRBV6-3 and TRBJ2-3; D possibly corresponds to TRBD1 (6 bases). Germline lookup yields CDR1 MNHEY and CDR2 SVGEGT. This CDR3 region has 14 residues. Trimming shortened V by 6 bases and J by 3 bases, and 13 bases separated the two germline ends. Here the CDR3 reads CASSYIRGTDTQYF. CDR3 in DNA: TGTGCCAGCAGCTACATTAGGGGGACAGATACGCAGTATTTT.

In its sample, this clonotype was seen many times. The J gene is TRBJ2-3, the V gene TRBV5-1; D is unclear. The germline V gene encodes CDR1 SGHRS and CDR2 YFSETQ. CDR3 size: 17 residues. The V end was cut by 6 bases, the J end by 0 bases, with 20 bases between. CDR3 protein: CASTPVGRRSSTDTQYF. CDR3 sequence (DNA): TGCGCCAGCACCCCGGTGGGAAGGAGAAGTAGCACAGATACGCAGTATTTT.

V gene TRBV5-1 combines with J gene TRBJ2-5; D remains ambiguous. The CDR3 loop spans 14 amino acids. Germline V gene lookup returns CDR1 SGHRS and CDR2 YFSETQ. Trimming removed 0 bases at V and 4 bases at J, with 10 bases between. The chain's CDR3 is CASSLGFSGETQYF. The CDR3 DNA sequence: TGCGCCAGCAGCTTGGGGTTCAGTGGAGAGACCCAGTACTTC.

The rearrangement joins TRBV5-4 to TRBJ2-2; a possible D gene is TRBD1 (5 bases). The CDR3 consists of 15 residues. Trimming cost V 2 bases and J 7 bases, with 15 bases left between them. Germline CDR1 reads SGHNT; CDR2 reads YYREEE (reference sequence). The CDR3 region is CASSFTQVDDGELFF. Here the CDR3 DNA reads TGTGCCAGCAGCTTTACACAGGTGGACGACGGGGAGCTGTTTTTT.

The V gene is TRBV7-9, the J gene TRBJ2-1; TRBD1 matches at 8 bases. J lost 0 bases, V lost 6 bases, and 4 bases had no gene match. This CDR3 is built from 15 residues. Germline V gene data show CDR1 as SEHNR and CDR2 as FQNEAQ (reference sequence). The CDR3 DNA reads as TGTGCCAGCAGACAAACAGGGGGCTCCTACAATGAGCAGTTCTTC. This gives the protein CASRQTGGSYNEQFF. The full variable domain, with the rest looked up from reference TRBV7-9 and TRBJ2-1, is DTGVSQNPRHKITKRGQNVTFRCDPISEHNRLYWYRQTLGQGPEFLTYFQNEAQLEKSRLLSDRFSAERPKGSFSTLEIQRTEQGDSAMYLCASRQTGGSYNEQFFGPGTRLTVL.

The rearrangement links TRBV3-1 to TRBJ2-3; 9 bases align to TRBD1. The CDR3 has 16 residues. Unmatched junction bases numbered 10, after V lost 5 bases and J lost 4 bases. The germline V gene encodes CDR1 LGHDT and CDR2 YNNKEL (reference sequence). In nucleotides, the CDR3 is TGTGCCAGCAGCTTTGGGGACAGGGTAATTTCAGATACGCAGTATTTT. This codes for CASSFGDRVISDTQYF.

There are many counts of this clonotype. This sequence joins TRBV4-1 and TRBJ1-1; D perhaps matches TRBD1 (6 bases). CDR1 and CDR2 from the germline V gene are MGHRA and YSYEKL. V dropped 3 bases and J dropped 6 bases, with 17 bases sitting between them. This CDR3 region has 15 residues. CDR3 region: CASSQGALGSAEAFF. In DNA form, the CDR3 reads TGCGCCAGCAGCCAGGGGGCCCTGGGCAGCGCTGAAGCTTTCTTT.

The CDR3 sequence: CASSLEAGRDRTYTEAFF. The DNA for the CDR3 is TGCGCCAGCAGCTTGGAAGCCGGGCGGGACAGAACTTACACTGAAGCTTTCTTT. V gene TRBV5-1 combines with J gene TRBJ1-1; 7 bases agree with TRBD1. The V gene's germline CDR1 is SGHRS and CDR2 YFSETQ. The CDR3 spans 18 residues. With V trimmed by 0 bases and J by 3 bases, 14 bases remained unmatched.

The gene calls are TRBV5-1 and TRBJ2-7; no clear D gene. Trimming took 5 bases from V and 5 from J, leaving 11 bases between them. The CDR3 has 12 residues. Germline loops: CDR1 SGHRS, CDR2 YFSETQ. The chain's CDR3 is CASRELHDEQYF. The DNA for the CDR3 is TGCGCCAGCAGGGAACTGCATGACGAGCAGTACTTC. Filled out from reference TRBV5-1 and TRBJ2-7, the complete variable domain reads KAGVTQTPRYLIKTRGQQVTLSCSPISGHRSVSWYQQTPGQGLQFLFEYFSETQRNKGNFPGRFSGRQFSNSRSEMNVSTLELGDSALYLCASRELHDEQYFGPGTRLTVT.

With respect to this clonotype: A junction boundary mismatches the germline segment, possibly from a read error. The gene calls are TRBV3-1 and TRBJ2-1; 8 bases line up with TRBD2. This CDR3 comprises 17 residues. In germline, CDR1 is LGHDT, CDR2 YNNKEL (reference sequence). The DNA for the CDR3 is TGTGCCAGCAGCCAAGAATGGCAGGGACTAGTGGGACCGGCCGTGACCTTC. Translation: CASSQEWQGLVGPAVTF.

This rearrangement joins TRBV7-8 to TRBJ2-7; TRBD2 aligns across 8 bases. V shed 4 bases and J 9 bases; nucleotides not matched to a gene: 11. The CDR3 consists of 14 residues. The germline CDR1 and CDR2 sequences are SGHVS and FQNEAQ. The CDR3 spells CASSSRGVAGTQYF. For the CDR3, the DNA is TGTGCCAGCAGCTCGAGGGGCGTAGCGGGAACGCAGTACTTC.